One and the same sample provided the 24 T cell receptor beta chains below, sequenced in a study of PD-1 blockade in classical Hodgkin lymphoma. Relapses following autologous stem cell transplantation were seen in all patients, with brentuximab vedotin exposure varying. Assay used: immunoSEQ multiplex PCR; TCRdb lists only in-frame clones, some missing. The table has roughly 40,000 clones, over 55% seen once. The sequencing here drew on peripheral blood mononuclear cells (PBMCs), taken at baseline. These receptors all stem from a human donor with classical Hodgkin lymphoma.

CDR3 amino acids: CAWSVAGNTEAFF. The CDR3 DNA is TGTGCCTGGAGTGTCGCCGGGAACACTGAAGCTTTCTTT. The chain employs TRBV30 and TRBJ1-1; D is ambiguous. The CDR3 runs 13 residues. Per the germline V gene, CDR1 is GTSNPN and CDR2 is SVGIG (reference sequence). V was pared by 0 bases and J by 1 base, with 6 bases between.

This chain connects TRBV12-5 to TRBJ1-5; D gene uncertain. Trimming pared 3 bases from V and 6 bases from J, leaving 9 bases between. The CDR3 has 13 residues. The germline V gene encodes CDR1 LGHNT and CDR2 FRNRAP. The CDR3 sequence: CASGLYTSQPQHF. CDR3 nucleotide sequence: TGTGCTAGTGGTTTATACACATCTCAGCCCCAGCATTTT.

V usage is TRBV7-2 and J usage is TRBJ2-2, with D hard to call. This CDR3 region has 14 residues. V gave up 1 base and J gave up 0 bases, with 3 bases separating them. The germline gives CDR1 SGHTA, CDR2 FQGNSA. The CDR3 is CASSLVPNTGELFF. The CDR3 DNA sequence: TGTGCCAGCAGCTTAGTTCCGAACACCGGGGAGCTGTTTTTT.

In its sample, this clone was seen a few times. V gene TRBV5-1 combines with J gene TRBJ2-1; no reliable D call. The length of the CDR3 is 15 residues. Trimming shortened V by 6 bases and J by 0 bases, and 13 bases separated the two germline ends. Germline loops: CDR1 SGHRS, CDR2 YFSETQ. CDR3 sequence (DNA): TGCGCCAGCACCACTCGCAGGAACTCCTACAATGAGCAGTTCTTC. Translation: CASTTRRNSYNEQFF. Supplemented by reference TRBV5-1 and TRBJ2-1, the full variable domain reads KAGVTQTPRYLIKTRGQQVTLSCSPISGHRSVSWYQQTPGQGLQFLFEYFSETQRNKGNFPGRFSGRQFSNSRSEMNVSTLELGDSALYLCASTTRRNSYNEQFFGPGTRLTVL.

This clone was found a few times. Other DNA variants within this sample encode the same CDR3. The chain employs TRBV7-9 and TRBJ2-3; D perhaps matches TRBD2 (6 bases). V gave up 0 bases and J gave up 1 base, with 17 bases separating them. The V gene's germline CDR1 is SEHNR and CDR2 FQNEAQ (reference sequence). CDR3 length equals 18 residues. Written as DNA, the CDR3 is TGTGCCAGCAGCTTAGCGGGGGGTACCCTTTACGGCACAGATACGCAGTATTTT. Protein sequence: CASSLAGGTLYGTDTQYF.

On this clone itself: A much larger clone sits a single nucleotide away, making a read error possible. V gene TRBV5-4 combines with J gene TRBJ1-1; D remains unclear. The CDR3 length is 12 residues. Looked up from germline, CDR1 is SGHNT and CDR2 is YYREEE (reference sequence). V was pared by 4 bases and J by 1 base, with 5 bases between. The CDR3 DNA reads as TGTGCCAGCAGCGCCGGGAACACTGAAGCTTTCTTT. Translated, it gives CASSAGNTEAFF. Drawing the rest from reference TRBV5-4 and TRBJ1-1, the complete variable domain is ETGVTQSPTHLIKTRGQQVTLRCSSQSGHNTVSWYQQALGQGPQFIFQYYREEENGRGNFPPRFSGLQFPNYSSELNVNALELDDSALYLCASSAGNTEAFFGQGTRLTVV.

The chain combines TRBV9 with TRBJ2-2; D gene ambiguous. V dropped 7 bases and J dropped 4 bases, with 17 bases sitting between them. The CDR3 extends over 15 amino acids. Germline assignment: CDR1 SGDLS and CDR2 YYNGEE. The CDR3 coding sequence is TGTGCCAGCCGCTTTGATATAGAAGGCACCGGGGAGCTGTTTTTT. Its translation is CASRFDIEGTGELFF.

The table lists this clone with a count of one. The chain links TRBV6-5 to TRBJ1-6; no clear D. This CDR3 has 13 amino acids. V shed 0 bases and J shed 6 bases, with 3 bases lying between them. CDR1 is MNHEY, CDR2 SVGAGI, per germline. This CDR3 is CASSYSSNSPLHF. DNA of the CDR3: TGTGCCAGCAGTTACTCGAGTAATTCACCCCTCCACTTT.

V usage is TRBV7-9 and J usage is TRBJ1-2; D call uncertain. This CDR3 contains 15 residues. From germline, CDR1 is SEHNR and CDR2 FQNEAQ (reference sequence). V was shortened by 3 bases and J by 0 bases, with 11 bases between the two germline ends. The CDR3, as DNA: TGTGCCAGCAGCTTTCATGAGGGCACTAACTATGGCTACACCTTC. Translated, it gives CASSFHEGTNYGYTF.

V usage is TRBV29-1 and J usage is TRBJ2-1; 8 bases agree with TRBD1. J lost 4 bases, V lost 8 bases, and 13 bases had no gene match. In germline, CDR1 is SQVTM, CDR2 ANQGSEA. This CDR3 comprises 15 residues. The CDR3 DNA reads TGCAGCTCCGACGGACAGGGTCACGTATACAATGAGCAGTTCTTC. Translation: CSSDGQGHVYNEQFF.

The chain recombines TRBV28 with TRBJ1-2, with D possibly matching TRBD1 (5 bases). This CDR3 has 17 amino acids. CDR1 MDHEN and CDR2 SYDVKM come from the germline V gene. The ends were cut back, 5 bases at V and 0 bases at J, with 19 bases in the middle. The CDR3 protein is CASSRGTPMGSNYGYTF. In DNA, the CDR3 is TGTGCCAGCAGTCGAGGGACTCCAATGGGGTCTAACTATGGCTACACCTTC.

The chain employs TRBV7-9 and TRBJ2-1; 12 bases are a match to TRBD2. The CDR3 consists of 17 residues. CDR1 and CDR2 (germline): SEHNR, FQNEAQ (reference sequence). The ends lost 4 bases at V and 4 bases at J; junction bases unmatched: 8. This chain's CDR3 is CASSWGLAGLGYNEQFF. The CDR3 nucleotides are TGTGCCAGCAGCTGGGGACTAGCGGGCCTAGGGTACAATGAGCAGTTCTTC.

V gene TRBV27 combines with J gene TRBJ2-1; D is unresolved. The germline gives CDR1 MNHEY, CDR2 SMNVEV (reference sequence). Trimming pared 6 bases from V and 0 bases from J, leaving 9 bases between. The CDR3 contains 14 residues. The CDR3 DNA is TGTGCCAGCAGGGACCAAACCTCCTACAATGAGCAGTTCTTC. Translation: CASRDQTSYNEQFF.

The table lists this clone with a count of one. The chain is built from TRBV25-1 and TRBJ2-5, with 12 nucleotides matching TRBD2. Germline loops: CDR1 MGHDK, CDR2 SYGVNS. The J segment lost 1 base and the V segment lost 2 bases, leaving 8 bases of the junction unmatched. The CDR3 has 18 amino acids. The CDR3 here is CASSETLGLAGPQETQYF. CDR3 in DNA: TGTGCCAGCAGTGAAACGCTCGGACTAGCGGGACCCCAAGAGACCCAGTACTTC.

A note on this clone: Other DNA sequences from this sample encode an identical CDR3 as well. The CDR3 protein is CASSSGQGNTEAFF. Here the CDR3 DNA reads TGTGCCAGCAGCTCCGGACAGGGGAACACTGAAGCTTTCTTT. The V and J genes are TRBV7-6 and TRBJ1-1, with 8 bases matching TRBD1. Germline V gene data show CDR1 as SGHVS and CDR2 as FNYEAQ. With 4 bases clipped from V and 1 base from J, the junction kept 2 bases outside the gene matches. The CDR3 spans 14 residues.

The CDR3 sequence is CSVEQGLGNTIYF. In DNA, the CDR3 is TGCAGCGTTGAACAGGGACTTGGAAACACCATATATTTT. The chain links TRBV29-1 to TRBJ1-3; D may be TRBD1 (5 bases). The germline V gene has CDR1 SQVTM and CDR2 ANQGSEA. With 2 bases removed from V and 3 bases from J, the gap between germline ends came to 8 bases. This CDR3 has 13 amino acids.

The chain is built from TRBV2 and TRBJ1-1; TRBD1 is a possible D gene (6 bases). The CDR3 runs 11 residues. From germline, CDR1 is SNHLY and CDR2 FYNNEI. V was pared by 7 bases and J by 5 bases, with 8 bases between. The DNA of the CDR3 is TGTGCCAGCACAGGGGTGACTGAAGCTTTCTTT. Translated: CASTGVTEAFF.

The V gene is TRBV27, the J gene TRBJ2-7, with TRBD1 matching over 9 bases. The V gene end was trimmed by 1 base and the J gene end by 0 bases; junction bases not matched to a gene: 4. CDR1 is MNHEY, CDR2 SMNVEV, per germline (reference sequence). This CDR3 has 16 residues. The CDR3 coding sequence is TGTGCCAGCAGTTTATGGGCGACAGGGGGCTCCTACGAGCAGTACTTC. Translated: CASSLWATGGSYEQYF.

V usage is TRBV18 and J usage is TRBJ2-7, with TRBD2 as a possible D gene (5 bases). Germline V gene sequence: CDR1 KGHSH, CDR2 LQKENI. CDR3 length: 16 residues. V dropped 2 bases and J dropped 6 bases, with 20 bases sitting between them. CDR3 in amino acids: CASSPTTAGLTGEQYF. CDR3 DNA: TGTGCCAGCTCACCAACAACGGCTGGACTCACGGGCGAGCAGTACTTC.

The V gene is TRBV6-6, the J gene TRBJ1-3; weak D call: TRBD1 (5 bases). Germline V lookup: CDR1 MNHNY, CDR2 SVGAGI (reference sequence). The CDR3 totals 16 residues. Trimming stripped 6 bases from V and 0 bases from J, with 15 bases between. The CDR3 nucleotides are TGTGCCAGCAGGACTTTCACAGGAAACTCTGGAAACACCATATATTTT. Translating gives CASRTFTGNSGNTIYF.

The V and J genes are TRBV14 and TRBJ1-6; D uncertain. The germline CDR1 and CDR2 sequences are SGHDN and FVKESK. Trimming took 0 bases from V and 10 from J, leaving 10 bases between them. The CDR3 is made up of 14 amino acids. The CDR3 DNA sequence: TGTGCCAGCAGCCAAGATTTTGGAGTCTCACCCCTCCACTTT. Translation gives CASSQDFGVSPLHF.

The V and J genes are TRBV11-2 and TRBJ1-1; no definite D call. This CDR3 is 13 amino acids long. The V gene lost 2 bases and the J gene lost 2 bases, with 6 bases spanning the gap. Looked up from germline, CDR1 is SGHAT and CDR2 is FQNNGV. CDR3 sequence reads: CASSLRENTEAFF. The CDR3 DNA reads TGTGCCAGCAGCTTACGGGAAAACACTGAAGCTTTCTTT. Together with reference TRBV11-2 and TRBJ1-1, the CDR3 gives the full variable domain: EAGVAQSPRYKIIEKRQSVAFWCNPISGHATLYWYQQILGQGPKLLIQFQNNGVVDDSQLPKDRFSAERLKGVDSTLKIQPAKLEDSAVYLCASSLRENTEAFFGQGTRLTVV.

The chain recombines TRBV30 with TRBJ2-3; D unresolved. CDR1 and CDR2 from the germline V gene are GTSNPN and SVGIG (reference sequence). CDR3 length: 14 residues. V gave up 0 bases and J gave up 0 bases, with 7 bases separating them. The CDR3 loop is CAWSVSASTDTQYF. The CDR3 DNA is TGTGCCTGGAGTGTAAGTGCTAGCACAGATACGCAGTATTTT.

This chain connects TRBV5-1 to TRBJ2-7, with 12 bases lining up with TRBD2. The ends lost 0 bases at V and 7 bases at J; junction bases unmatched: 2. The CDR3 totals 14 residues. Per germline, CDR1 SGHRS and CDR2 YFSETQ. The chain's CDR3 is CASSLGTSGEEQYF. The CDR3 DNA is TGCGCCAGCAGCTTGGGGACTAGCGGGGAAGAGCAGTACTTC. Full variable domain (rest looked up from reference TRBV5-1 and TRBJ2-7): KAGVTQTPRYLIKTRGQQVTLSCSPISGHRSVSWYQQTPGQGLQFLFEYFSETQRNKGNFPGRFSGRQFSNSRSEMNVSTLELGDSALYLCASSLGTSGEEQYFGPGTRLTVT.